The present T cell receptor (beta chain) was sequenced within a study of technical replicates of blood from several donors. TCRdb's table, derived via immunoSEQ multiplex PCR, lists solely in-frame clones and lacks some. The sample yields some 82,000 clones, just under 95% seen once. The length of the CDR3 is 16 residues. Germline V CDR1 and CDR2: SGDLS, YYNGEE. The V end lost 0 bases, the J end lost 2 bases, and 15 bases lay between the germline ends. This sequence joins TRBV9 and TRBJ2-7; the D gene is possibly TRBD1 (8 bases). The receptor was derived from a human donor in good health. Sequencing used T cells isolated from PBMCs. The CDR3 sequence: CASSVDGGTGTYEQYF. For the CDR3, the DNA is TGTGCCAGCAGCGTAGACGGGGGGACAGGTACCTACGAGCAGTACTTC.